The clone carrying this T cell receptor beta chain was counted a few times. One entry per CDR3 protein results from TCRdb running MiXCR on the RT-PCR reads. In the table there are about 700,000 distinct CDR3 sequences, 11% to 15% of which are singletons. V shed 5 bases and J shed 8 bases, with 18 bases lying between them. The length of the CDR3 is 13 residues. Germline lookup yields CDR1 DFQATT and CDR2 SNEGSKA (reference sequence). Sequencing used memory CD4+ T cells from blood. This chain connects TRBV20-1 to TRBJ1-2; the D gene is possibly TRBD1 (5 bases). The sequence came from a female donor in good health, serving as a healthy control. Here the CDR3 reads CSAGYGASGGYTF. CDR3 bases: TGCAGTGCTGGATACGGGGCATCGGGAGGCTACACCTTC.